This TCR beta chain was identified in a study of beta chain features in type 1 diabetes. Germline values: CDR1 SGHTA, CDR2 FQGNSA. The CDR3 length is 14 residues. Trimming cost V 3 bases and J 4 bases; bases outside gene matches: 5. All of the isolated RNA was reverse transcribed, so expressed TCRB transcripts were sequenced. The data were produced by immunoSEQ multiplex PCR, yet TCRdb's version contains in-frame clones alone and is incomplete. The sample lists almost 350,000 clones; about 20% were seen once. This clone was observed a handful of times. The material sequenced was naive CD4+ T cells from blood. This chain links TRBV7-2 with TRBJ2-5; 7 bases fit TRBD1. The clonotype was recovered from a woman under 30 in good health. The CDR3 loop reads CASSFGDRRETQYF. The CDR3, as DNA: TGTGCCAGCAGCTTTGGGGACAGACGAGAGACCCAGTACTTC.